This T cell receptor beta chain was sequenced during a study of cytomegalovirus exposure and HLA in healthy donors. About the study: There were 65 million to 85 million unique TCRs (from HLA-typed donors) in an early data release. The study, taken as a whole, reports: In a later analysis, compared with equally common non-associated chains, HLA-associated beta chains were more expanded.

Losses at the gene ends were 0 bases for V and 2 bases for J; bases not matched to a gene: 12. This CDR3 is 18 amino acids long. Looked up from germline, CDR1 is SGHRS and CDR2 is YFSETQ. Regarding this clone: Its antigen is as yet unknown.

PCR amplification relied on 60 Vbeta primers (plus 13 Jbeta primers). Assay used: immunoSEQ multiplex PCR; TCRdb lists only in-frame clones, some missing. The table records around 64,000 clones, 80% to 90% of them present only once. Sequences were obtained from PBMCs. The chain employs TRBV5-1 and TRBJ2-7, with 9 bases aligning to TRBD2. The receptor was isolated from a woman younger than 45 in good health and CMV-seropositive. The DNA of the CDR3 is TGCGCCAGCAGCTTGGGACTAGCGGCTGCCAAACTAACCTACGAGCAGTACTTC. The encoded protein is CASSLGLAAAKLTYEQYF.